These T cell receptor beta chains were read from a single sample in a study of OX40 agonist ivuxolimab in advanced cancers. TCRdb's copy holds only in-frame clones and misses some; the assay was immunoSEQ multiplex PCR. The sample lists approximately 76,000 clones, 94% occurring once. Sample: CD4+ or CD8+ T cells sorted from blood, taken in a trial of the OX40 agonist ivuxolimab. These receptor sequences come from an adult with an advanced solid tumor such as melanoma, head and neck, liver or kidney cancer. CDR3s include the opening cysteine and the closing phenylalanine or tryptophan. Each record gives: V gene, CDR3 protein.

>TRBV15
CATSSRSDRALDF
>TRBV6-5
CASSRDSNQPQHF
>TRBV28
CASSLSSGRAGDTQYF
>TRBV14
CASSQDSFNEQFF
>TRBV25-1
CASSESTGTGELFF
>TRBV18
CASSPGRGAPPGGYTF
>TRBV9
CASSVVGGANTEAFF
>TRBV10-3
CAISERTGDNQPQHF
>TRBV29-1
CSVEGAVGREGYEQYF
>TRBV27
CASSSTGTGIEGYTF
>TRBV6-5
CASNDGPGSRQPQHF
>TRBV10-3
CAISEGTGIDTQYF
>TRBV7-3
CASSLMAGQPYEQYF
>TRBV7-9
CASSSLPGQGINYGYTF
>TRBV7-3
CASSLVQGDYEQYF
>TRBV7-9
CASSLEASGAYEQYF
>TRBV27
CASSWGLGDYEQYF
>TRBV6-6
CASSFDGPSSYEQYF
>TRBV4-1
CASSLVMNTEAFF
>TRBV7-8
CASSQRLADSSYNEQFF
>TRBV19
CASSRFSPSYEQYF
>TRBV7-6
CASSFRQGAGYEQYF
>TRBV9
CASSPGSNYNEQFF
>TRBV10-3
CAISEEQANDQPQHF
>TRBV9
CASSPRTERLYGYTF
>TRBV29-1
CSVSSGFNEQFF
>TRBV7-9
CASSLFVGETQYF
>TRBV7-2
CASSQTSLAADTQYF
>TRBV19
CASRSGDQPQHF
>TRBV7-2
CASSLRTSGTWETQYF
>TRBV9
CASSAELAGGKETQYF
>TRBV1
CTSSHRGVSRRLAAYIVETQYF
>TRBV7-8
CASSLAFNQGYSNQPQHF
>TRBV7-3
CASSLGLINEQFF
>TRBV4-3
CASSQVSPGTGVRSYGYTF
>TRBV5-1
CASSLLGGARTDTQYF
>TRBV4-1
CASSGRMNTEAFF
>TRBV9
CASSPTSYNEQFF
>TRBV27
CASSLGYGLRETQYF
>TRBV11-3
CASKGNEQFF
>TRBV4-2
CASSQDEGLAGGADTQYF
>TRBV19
CASSIGRQNSYEQYF
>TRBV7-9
CASSLADSTDTQYF
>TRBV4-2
CASSLGGVNTEAFF
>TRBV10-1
CASSESIRTGGLYSNQPQHF
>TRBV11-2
CASSLESVPSTDTQYF
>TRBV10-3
CAIIRSQGRNANTEAFF
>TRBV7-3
CASSYPGTGLTDTQYF
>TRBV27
CASSLKGPSDEQYF
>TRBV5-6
CASSVDGQETQYF
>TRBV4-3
CASSQTDLAGATYEQFF
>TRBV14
CASSQEETGWDGYTF